The 2 T cell receptor beta chains below all came from one sample that was sequenced in a study of CD8+ T cells in alopecia areata. Extracted RNA was reverse transcribed into cDNA, the sequencing template. Repertoires were generated with immunoSEQ multiplex PCR, while TCRdb's copy carries only in-frame clones and drops some. The repertoire holds about 210,000 clones, 64% seen once, with around 4% in the top ten. Noted treatment: oral pan-JAK inhibitor, 5-10 mg twice daily. The sequenced sample was CD4+ T cells sorted from blood, obtained at week 4, from a patient treated with tofacitinib. The receptors were sampled from a human donor with alopecia areata.

The DNA of the CDR3 is TGTGCCAGCAGCGATCTGGGGGAGACCCAGTACTTC. Encoded protein: CASSDLGETQYF. The genes are TRBV7-2 and TRBJ2-5; D gene ambiguous. The V end was cut by 5 bases, the J end by 5 bases, with 9 bases between. Germline CDR1 and CDR2: SGHTA and FQGNSA. This CDR3 is built from 12 residues.

This clone was detected a few times. The gene calls are TRBV30 and TRBJ2-7; the D is unclear. CDR1 and CDR2 (germline): GTSNPN, SVGIG (reference sequence). The CDR3 length is 13 residues. V was shortened by 2 bases and J by 3 bases, with 11 bases between the two germline ends. The CDR3 is CAWSPPSIYEQYF. Here the CDR3 DNA reads TGTGCCTGGAGTCCCCCCTCTATCTACGAGCAGTACTTC.